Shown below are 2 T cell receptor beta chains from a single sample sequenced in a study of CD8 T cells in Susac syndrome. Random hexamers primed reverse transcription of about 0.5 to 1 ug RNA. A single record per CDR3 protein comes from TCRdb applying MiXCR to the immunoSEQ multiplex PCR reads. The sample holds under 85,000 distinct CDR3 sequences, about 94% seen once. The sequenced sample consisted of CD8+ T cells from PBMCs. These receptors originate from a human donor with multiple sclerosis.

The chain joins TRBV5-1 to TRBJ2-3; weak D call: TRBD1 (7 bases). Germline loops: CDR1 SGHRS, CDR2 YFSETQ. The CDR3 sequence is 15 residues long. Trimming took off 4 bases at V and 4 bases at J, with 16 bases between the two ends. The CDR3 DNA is TGCGCCAGCAGCCTAAACAGGGGAGGCCCAGATACGCAGTATTTT. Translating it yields CASSLNRGGPDTQYF.

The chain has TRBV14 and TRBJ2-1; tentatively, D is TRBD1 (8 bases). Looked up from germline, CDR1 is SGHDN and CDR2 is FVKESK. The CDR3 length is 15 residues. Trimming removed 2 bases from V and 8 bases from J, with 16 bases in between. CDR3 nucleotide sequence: TGTGCCAGCAGCCAAACCGACAGGGGAGGGGATGAGCAGTTCTTC. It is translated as CASSQTDRGGDEQFF.